This T cell receptor beta chain was captured in a study of blood T cell repertoires in COVID-19. For the study at large: Some COVID-19 samples were acute and others convalescent; all came from the United States, Italy and Spain.

Produced via immunoSEQ multiplex PCR; TCRdb's table is partial and in-frame only. The data show about 220,000 clones, 70% to 85% seen once. V lost 0 bases and J 6 bases, leaving 11 bases between the germline ends. CDR1 and CDR2 from the germline V gene are MGHRA and YSYEKL. The CDR3 has 15 amino acids. Specimen: PBMCs or T cells enriched from blood (not recorded which). This chain joins TRBV4-1 and TRBJ2-2, with D possibly matching TRBD2 (5 bases). This TCR was sampled from a woman in her thirties or forties with acute COVID-19. The CDR3 region is CASSQDTRPAGELFF. CDR3 DNA: TGCGCCAGCAGCCAAGATACTAGGCCCGCCGGGGAGCTGTTTTTT.